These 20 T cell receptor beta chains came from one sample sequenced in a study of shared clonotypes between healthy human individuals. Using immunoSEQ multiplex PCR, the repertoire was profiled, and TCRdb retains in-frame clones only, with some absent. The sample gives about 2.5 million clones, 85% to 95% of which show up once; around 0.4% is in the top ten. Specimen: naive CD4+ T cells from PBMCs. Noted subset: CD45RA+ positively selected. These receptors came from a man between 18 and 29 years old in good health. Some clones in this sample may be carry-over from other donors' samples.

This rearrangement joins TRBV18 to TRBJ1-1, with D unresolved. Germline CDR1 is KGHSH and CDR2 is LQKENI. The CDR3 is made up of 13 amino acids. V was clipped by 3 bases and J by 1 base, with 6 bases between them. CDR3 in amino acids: CASSPTTNTEAFF. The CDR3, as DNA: TGTGCCAGCTCACCCACGACGAACACTGAAGCTTTCTTT.

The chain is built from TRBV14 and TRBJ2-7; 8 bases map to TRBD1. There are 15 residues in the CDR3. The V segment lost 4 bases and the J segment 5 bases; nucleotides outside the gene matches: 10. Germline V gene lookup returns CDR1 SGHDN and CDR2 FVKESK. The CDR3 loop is CASSLLGRGQDEQYF. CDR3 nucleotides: TGTGCCAGCAGCCTCTTGGGCAGGGGGCAGGACGAGCAGTACTTC.

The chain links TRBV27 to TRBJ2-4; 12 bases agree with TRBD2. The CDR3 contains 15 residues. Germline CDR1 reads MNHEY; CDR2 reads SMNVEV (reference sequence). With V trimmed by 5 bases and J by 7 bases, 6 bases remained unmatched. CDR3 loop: CASSLTSGSYNIQYF. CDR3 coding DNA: TGTGCCAGCAGTCTGACTAGCGGGAGTTATAACATTCAGTACTTC.

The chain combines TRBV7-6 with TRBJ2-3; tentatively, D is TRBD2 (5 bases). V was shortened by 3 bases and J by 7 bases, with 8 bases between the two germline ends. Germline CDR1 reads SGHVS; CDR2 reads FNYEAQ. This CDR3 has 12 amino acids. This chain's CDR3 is CASSFSGNTQYF. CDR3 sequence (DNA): TGTGCCAGCAGCTTTTCGGGGAATACGCAGTATTTT.

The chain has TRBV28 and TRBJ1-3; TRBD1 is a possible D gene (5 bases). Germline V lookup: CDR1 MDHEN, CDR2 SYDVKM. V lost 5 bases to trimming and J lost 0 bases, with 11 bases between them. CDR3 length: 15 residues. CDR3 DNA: TGTGCCAGCAGTCAGGACACTTTCTCTGGAAACACCATATATTTT. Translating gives CASSQDTFSGNTIYF.

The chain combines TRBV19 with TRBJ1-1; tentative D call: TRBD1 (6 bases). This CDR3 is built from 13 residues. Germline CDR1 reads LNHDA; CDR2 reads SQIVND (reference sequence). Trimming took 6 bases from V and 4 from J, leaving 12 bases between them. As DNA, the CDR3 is TGTGCCAGTAGCGAACAGGGAGGCACTGAAGCTTTCTTT. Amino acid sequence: CASSEQGGTEAFF.

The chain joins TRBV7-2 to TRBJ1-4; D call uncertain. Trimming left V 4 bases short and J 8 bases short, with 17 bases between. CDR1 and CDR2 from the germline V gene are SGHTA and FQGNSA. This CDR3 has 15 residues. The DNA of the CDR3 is TGTGCCAGCAGCTCTTCGCTCCCGAGAGGGGAAAAACTGTTTTTT. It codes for CASSSSLPRGEKLFF.

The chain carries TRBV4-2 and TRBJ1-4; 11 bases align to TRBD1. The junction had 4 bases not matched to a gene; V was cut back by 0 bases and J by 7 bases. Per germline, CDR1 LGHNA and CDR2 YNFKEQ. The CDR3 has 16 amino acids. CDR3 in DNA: TGTGCCAGCAGCCAAGATAGGACAGGGGGCTCTGAAAAACTGTTTTTT. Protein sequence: CASSQDRTGGSEKLFF.

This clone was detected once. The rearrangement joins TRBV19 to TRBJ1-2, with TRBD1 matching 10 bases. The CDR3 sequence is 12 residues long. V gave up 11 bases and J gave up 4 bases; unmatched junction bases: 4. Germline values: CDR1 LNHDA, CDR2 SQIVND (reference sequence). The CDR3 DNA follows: TGTGCCGTAGGACAGGGGGTCTATGGCTACACCTTC. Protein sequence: CAVGQGVYGYTF.

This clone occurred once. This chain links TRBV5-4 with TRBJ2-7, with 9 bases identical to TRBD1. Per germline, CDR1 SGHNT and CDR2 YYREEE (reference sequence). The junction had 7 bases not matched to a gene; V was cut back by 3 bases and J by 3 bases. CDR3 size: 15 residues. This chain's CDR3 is CASSSQGDRVYEQYF. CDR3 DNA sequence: TGTGCCAGCAGCTCGCAGGGGGACAGGGTCTACGAGCAGTACTTC.

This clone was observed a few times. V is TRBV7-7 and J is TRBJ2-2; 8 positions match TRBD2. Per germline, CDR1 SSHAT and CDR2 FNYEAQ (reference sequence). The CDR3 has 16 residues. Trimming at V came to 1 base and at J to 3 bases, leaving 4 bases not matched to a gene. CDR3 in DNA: TGTGCCAGCAGCTTAGGTAGCGGGGCTTACACCGGGGAGCTGTTTTTT. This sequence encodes CASSLGSGAYTGELFF.

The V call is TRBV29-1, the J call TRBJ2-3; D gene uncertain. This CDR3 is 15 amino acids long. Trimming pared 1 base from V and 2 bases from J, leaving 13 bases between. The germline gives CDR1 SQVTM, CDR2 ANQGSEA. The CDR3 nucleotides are TGCAGCGTTGAAGCTGTCCTTACTTTCACAGATACGCAGTATTTT. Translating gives CSVEAVLTFTDTQYF.

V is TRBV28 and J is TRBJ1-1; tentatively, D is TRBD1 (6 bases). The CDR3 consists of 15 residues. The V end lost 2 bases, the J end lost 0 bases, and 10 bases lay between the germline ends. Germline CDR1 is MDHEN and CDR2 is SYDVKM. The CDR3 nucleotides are TGTGCCAGCAGTTTACAGGGGAGGATGAACACTGAAGCTTTCTTT. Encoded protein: CASSLQGRMNTEAFF.

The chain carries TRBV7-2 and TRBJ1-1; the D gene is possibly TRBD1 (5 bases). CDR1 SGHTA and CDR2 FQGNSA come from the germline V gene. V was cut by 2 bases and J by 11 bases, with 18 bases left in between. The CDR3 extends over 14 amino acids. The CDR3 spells CASSLLGTGGVAFF. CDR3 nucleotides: TGTGCCAGCAGCTTACTGGGGACGGGTGGAGTGGCTTTCTTT.

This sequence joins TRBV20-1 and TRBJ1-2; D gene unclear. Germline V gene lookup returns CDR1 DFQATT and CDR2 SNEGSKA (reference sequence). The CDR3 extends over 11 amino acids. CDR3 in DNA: TGCACGCCCGCGAGGAGACAAGGCTACACCTTC. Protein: CTPARRQGYTF.

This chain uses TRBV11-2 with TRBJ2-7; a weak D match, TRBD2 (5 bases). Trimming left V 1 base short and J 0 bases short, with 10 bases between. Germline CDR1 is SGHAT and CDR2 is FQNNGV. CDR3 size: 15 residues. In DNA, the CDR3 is TGTGCCAGCAGCTTAGTTCGGGGATTCTCCTACGAGCAGTACTTC. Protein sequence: CASSLVRGFSYEQYF.

The CDR3 sequence is CVRSFVRRRYEQYF. For the CDR3, the DNA is TGTGTCAGAAGCTTTGTCAGGAGGCGGTACGAGCAGTACTTC. J is TRBJ2-7 and V is TRBV7-5; the table names TRBD2, a call not compared with the DNA. TRBV7-5 is a recognized pseudogene. The CDR3 spans 14 residues.

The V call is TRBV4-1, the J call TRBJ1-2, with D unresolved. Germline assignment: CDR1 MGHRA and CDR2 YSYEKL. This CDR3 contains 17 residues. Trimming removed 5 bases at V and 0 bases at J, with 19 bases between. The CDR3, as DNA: TGCGCCAGCAGCTCTCCCCCTCCGGGGAGAGCTAACTATGGCTACACCTTC. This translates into CASSSPPPGRANYGYTF.

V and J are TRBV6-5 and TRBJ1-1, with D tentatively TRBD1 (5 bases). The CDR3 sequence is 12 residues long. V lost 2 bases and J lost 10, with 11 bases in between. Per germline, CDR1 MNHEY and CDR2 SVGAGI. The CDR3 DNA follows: TGTGCCAGCAGTTACGTCGGGGGTCGAGCTTTCTTT. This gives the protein CASSYVGGRAFF.

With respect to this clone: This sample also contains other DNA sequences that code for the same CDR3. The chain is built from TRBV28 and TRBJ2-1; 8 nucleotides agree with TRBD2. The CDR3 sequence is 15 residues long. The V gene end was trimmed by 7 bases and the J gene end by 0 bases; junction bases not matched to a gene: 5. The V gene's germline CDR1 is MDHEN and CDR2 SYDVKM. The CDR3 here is CASTPGGSSYNEQFF. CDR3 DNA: TGTGCCAGCACCCCGGGGGGGAGCTCCTACAATGAGCAGTTCTTC.